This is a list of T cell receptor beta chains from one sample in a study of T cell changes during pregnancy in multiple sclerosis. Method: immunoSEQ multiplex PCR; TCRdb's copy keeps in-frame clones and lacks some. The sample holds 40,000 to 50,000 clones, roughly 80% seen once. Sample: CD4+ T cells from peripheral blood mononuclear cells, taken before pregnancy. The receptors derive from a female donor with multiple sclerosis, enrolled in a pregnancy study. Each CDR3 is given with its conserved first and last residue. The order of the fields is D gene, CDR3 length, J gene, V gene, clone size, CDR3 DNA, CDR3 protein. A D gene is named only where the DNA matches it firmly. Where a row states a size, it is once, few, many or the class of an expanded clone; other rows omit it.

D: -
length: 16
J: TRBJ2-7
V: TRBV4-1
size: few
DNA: TGCGCCAGCAGCCGCCAAGATATGACTTCTACCTACGAGCAGTACTTC
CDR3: CASSRQDMTSTYEQYF

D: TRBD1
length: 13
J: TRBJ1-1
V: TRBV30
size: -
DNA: TGTGCCTGGAGTGGGCAGGGGGCGACTGAAGCTTTCTTT
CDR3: CAWSGQGATEAFF

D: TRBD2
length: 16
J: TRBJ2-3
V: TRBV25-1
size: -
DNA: TGTGCCAGCAGTGAACCGGGCAATCGGGGGGCAGATACGCAGTATTTT
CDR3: CASSEPGNRGADTQYF

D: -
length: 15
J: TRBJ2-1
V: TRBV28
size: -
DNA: TGTGCCAGCAGTTTATTTCGGGACTCACGGGATGAGCAGTTCTTC
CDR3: CASSLFRDSRDEQFF

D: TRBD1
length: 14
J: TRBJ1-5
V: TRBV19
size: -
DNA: TGTGCCAGTAGTATGTGGGACAGGGTGCAGCCCCAGCATTTT
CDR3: CASSMWDRVQPQHF

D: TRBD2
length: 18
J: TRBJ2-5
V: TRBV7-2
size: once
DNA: TGTGCCAGCAGCTTAGTGGGTGGGGGGGGGACCTCCGGTTCGCACCAGTACTTC
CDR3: CASSLVGGGGTSGSHQYF

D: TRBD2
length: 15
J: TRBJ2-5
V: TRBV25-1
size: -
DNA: TGTGCCAGCCTCTATAGGACTAGCGGGAGCGGGACCCAGTACTTC
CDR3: CASLYRTSGSGTQYF

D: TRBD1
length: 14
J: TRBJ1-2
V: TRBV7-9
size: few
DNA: TGTGCCAGCAGCTTAAAAGGGGGCGAGGGTGGCTACACCTTC
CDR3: CASSLKGGEGGYTF

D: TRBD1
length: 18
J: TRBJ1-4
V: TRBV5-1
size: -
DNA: TGCGCCAGCAGCCCCGGGACAGGGGCGAAAGCAACTAATGAAAAACTGTTTTTT
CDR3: CASSPGTGAKATNEKLFF

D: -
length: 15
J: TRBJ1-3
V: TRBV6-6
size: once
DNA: TGTGCCAGCAGTTACTCGGGCAACTCTGGAAACACCATATATTTT
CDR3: CASSYSGNSGNTIYF

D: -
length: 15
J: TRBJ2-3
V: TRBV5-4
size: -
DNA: TGTGCCAGCAGCCTGGGGGCTGGTAGCACAGATACGCAGTATTTT
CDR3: CASSLGAGSTDTQYF

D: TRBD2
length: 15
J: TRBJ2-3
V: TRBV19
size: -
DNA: TGTGCCAGTGGTAAAGGACTAGCGGGCACAGATACGCAGTATTTT
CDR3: CASGKGLAGTDTQYF

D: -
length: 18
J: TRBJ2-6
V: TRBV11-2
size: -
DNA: TGTGCCAGCAGCTCGGGACTGAGTAAAAGCTCTGGGGCCAACGTCCTGACTTTC
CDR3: CASSSGLSKSSGANVLTF

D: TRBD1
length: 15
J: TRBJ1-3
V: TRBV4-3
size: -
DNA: TGCGCCAGCAGCCAAGACAGGGGGCCAGGAAACACCATATATTTT
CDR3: CASSQDRGPGNTIYF

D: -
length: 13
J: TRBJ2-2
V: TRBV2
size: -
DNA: TGTGCCAGCAGGAGGGAGAACACCGGGGAGCTGTTTTTT
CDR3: CASRRENTGELFF

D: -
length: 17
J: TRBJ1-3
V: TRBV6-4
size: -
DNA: TGTGCCAGCAGTGAAATCGCGGGACCGCTCTCTGGAAACACCATATATTTT
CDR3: CASSEIAGPLSGNTIYF

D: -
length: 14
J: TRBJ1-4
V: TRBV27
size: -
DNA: TGTGCCAGCAGTTACAGTCCGGGGGGTGAAAAACTGTTTTTT
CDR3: CASSYSPGGEKLFF

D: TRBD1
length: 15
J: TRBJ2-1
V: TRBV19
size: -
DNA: TGTGCCAGTACCAAGACAGGGGTCGTATACAATGAGCAGTTCTTC
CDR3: CASTKTGVVYNEQFF

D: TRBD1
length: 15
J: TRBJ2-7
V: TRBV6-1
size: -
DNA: TGTGCCAGCAGATCCGGGACAGTTAACTCCTACGAGCAGTACTTC
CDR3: CASRSGTVNSYEQYF

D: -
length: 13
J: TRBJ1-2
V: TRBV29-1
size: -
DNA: TGCAGCGTTGAAGAGCCAGTATCCCATGGCTACACCTTC
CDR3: CSVEEPVSHGYTF

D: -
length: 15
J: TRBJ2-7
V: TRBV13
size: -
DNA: TGTGCCAGCAGCTTAGGTCTTTCTAGCAGATACGAGCAGTACTTC
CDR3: CASSLGLSSRYEQYF

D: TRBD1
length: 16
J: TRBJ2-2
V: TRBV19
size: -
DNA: TGTGCCAGTAGCCAACTCAGGGGGATAGGCACCGGGGAGCTGTTTTTT
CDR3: CASSQLRGIGTGELFF

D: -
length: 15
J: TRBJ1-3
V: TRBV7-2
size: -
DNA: TGTGCCAGCAGCTCCTACCAGGGGTCCGGAAACACCATATATTTT
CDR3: CASSSYQGSGNTIYF

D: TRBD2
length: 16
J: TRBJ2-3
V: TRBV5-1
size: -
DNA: TGCGCCAGCAGCTCCTCGAGCGGGAGGAACACAGATACGCAGTATTTT
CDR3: CASSSSSGRNTDTQYF

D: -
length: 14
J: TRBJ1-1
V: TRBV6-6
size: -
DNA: TGTGCCAGCACTATCCTTAGTGGAGACACTGAAGCTTTCTTT
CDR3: CASTILSGDTEAFF

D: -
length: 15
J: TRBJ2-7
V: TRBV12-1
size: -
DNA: TGTGCCAGCAGCTCTGACACATTTAACTCCTACGAGCAGTACTTC
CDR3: CASSSDTFNSYEQYF

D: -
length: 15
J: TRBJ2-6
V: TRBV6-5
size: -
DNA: TGTGCCAGCAGTTACCAGCGCTCTGGGGCCAACGTCCTGACTTTC
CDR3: CASSYQRSGANVLTF

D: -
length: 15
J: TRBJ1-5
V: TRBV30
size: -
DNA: TGTGCCTGGAGTGTCTTCGGGGGAACTTGGCAGCCCCAGCATTTT
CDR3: CAWSVFGGTWQPQHF

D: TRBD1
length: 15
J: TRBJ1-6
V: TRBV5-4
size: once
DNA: TGTGCCAGCAGCATAGGACAGGGCGGGAATTCACCCCTCCACTTT
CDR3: CASSIGQGGNSPLHF

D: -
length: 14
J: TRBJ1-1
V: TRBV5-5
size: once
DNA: TGTGCCAGCAGCTTGGACCCGGGTTTTTCTGAAGCTTTCTTT
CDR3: CASSLDPGFSEAFF

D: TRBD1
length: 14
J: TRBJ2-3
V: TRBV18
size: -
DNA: TGTGCCAGCTCCCCTGACAGGGGTGAGGATACGCAGTATTTT
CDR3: CASSPDRGEDTQYF

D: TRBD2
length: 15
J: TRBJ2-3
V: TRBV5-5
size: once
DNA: TGTGCCAGCAGCTTTACTAGCGGGGGACCAGATACGCAGTATTTT
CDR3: CASSFTSGGPDTQYF

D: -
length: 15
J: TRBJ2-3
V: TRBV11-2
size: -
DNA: TGTGCCAGCAGCTTTTCTGTGGCGGAAGCAGATACGCAGTATTTT
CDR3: CASSFSVAEADTQYF

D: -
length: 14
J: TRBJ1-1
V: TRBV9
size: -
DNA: TGTGCCAGCAGTCCGACAGATTTGAACACTGAAGCTTTCTTT
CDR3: CASSPTDLNTEAFF

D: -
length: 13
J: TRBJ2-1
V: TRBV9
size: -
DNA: TGTGCCAGCAGCGTAGAGGACTGGAATGAGCAGTTCTTC
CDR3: CASSVEDWNEQFF

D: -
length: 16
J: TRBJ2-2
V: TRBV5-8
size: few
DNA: TGTGCCAGCAGCTTGATCTCCCATTCGGGGGCCGGGGAGCTGTTTTTT
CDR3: CASSLISHSGAGELFF

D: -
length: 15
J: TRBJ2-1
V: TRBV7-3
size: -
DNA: TGTGCCAGCAGCCAACCGCGGGGAGCCTACAATGAGCAGTTCTTC
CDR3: CASSQPRGAYNEQFF

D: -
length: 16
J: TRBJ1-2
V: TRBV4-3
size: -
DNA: TGCGCCAGCAGCCAACATGGGCGTCGGTTGAACTATGGCTACACCTTC
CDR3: CASSQHGRRLNYGYTF

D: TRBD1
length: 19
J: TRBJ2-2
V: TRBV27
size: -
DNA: TGTGCCAGCCTTACGAGAAAACTTCCAACAGGGGGCGTTCTAGGGGAGCTGTTTTTT
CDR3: CASLTRKLPTGGVLGELFF

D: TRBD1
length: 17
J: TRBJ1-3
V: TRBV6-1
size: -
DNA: TGTGCCAGCAGTGAGGGACAGGGGGCTCGCTCTGGAAACACCATATATTTT
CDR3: CASSEGQGARSGNTIYF

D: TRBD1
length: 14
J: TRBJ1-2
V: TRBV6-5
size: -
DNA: TGTGCCAGCCGACCAGGGGGGATGCGCCGCGGCTACACCTTC
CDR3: CASRPGGMRRGYTF

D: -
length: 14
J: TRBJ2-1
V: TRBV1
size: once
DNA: TGCACCAGCAGGTTGCCGGGACTAGCGGGTGAGCAGTTCTTC
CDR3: CTSRLPGLAGEQFF

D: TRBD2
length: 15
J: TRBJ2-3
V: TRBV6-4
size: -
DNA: TGTGCCAGCAGTGACCAGGGACTAGCGCCAGATACGCAGTATTTT
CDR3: CASSDQGLAPDTQYF

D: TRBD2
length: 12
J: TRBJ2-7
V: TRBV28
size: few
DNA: TGTGCCAGCAGCTCGGGAGGTGCCGAGCAGTACTTC
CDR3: CASSSGGAEQYF

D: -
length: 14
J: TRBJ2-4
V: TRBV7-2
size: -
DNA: TGTGCCAGCAGCTCGGGACAAGCCAAAAACATTCAGTACTTC
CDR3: CASSSGQAKNIQYF

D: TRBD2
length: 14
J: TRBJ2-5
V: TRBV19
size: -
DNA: TGTGCCAGTAGATCGGGGACTAGCGGGAGGGCCCAGTACTTC
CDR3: CASRSGTSGRAQYF

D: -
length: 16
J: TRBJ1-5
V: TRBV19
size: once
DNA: TGTGCCAGTAGTCCCCTAGGAGGCCATGAGCATCAGCCCCAGCATTTT
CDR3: CASSPLGGHEHQPQHF

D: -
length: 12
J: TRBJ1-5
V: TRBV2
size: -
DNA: TGTGCCAGGGGAGGGCGCAATCAGCCCCAGCATTTT
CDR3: CARGGRNQPQHF

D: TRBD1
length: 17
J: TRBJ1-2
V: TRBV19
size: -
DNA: TGTGCCAGTAGTATAAGGACAGGGGCTCTGACTAACTATGGCTACACCTTC
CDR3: CASSIRTGALTNYGYTF

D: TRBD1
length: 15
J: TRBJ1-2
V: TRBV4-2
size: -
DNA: TGTGCCAGCAGCCAGGGACAGGAAATGAACTATGGCTACACCTTC
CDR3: CASSQGQEMNYGYTF

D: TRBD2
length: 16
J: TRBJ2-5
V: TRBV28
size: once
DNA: TGTGCCAGCAGCTTAGGCCCCCAACTAGCGGTGGAGACCCAGTACTTC
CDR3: CASSLGPQLAVETQYF

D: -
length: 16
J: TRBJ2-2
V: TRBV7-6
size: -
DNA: TGTGCCAGCAGCCAAGGAGTGGGAGTGGGCACCGGGGAGCTGTTTTTT
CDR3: CASSQGVGVGTGELFF

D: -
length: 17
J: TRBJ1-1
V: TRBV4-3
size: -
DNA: TGCGCCAGCAGCCAAGATCCTGCAGGGGCGACGAACACTGAAGCTTTCTTT
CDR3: CASSQDPAGATNTEAFF

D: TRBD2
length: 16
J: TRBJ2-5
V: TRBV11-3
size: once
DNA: TGTGCCAGCAGCTTAGCTGGCGGGGGGACTCAAGAGACCCAGTACTTC
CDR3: CASSLAGGGTQETQYF